Below are 30 T cell receptor beta chains sequenced from a single sample in a study of shared clonotypes between healthy human individuals. Assay: immunoSEQ multiplex PCR; the TCRdb copy retains only in-frame clones and omits some. The repertoire holds roughly 2,000,000 clones, with about 94% as singletons. The naive CD8 population came from CD45RO-negative cells selected for CCR7, without terminally differentiated effector memory CD45RA+ cells. The specimen sequenced was naive CD8+ T cells from PBMCs. The receptor source for this set is a man between 18 and 29 years old in good health. Some clones in this sample may be carry-over from other donors' samples.

The chain combines TRBV30 with TRBJ2-2; D uncertain. Between the trimmed V and J ends, which lost 4 bases and 1 base, there was a span of 10 bases. Germline CDR1 GTSNPN, CDR2 SVGIG (reference sequence). CDR3 length equals 14 residues. The DNA of the CDR3 is TGTGCCTGGAATCTGGGCTGGAACACCGGGGAGCTGTTTTTT. As protein: CAWNLGWNTGELFF.

The chain is built from TRBV5-1 and TRBJ2-2; 9 bases map to TRBD2. CDR3 size: 19 residues. Unmatched junction bases numbered 14, after V lost 4 bases and J lost 1 base. The germline V gene has CDR1 SGHRS and CDR2 YFSETQ. This CDR3 reads CASSRELSGSAGNTGELFF. The CDR3 DNA is TGCGCCAGCAGCAGAGAGCTTAGCGGGAGTGCGGGGAACACCGGGGAGCTGTTTTTT. Full variable domain (remainder filled in from reference TRBV5-1 and TRBJ2-2): KAGVTQTPRYLIKTRGQQVTLSCSPISGHRSVSWYQQTPGQGLQFLFEYFSETQRNKGNFPGRFSGRQFSNSRSEMNVSTLELGDSALYLCASSRELSGSAGNTGELFFGEGSRLTVL.

This chain links TRBV27 with TRBJ1-2; tentative D call: TRBD1 (6 bases). V lost 6 bases and J lost 8, with 16 bases in between. Germline-derived CDR1 and CDR2 are MNHEY and SMNVEV (reference sequence). This CDR3 is built from 13 residues. As DNA, the CDR3 is TGTGCCAGCAGACTTAGGGGGGGCGGAGGCTACACCTTC. It specifies CASRLRGGGGYTF.

The chain joins TRBV5-6 to TRBJ2-1, with 7 bases matching TRBD2. Per the germline V gene, CDR1 is SGHDT and CDR2 is YYEEEE. The length of the CDR3 is 16 residues. V lost 0 bases and J lost 4; bases outside the gene matches: 7. Written as DNA, the CDR3 is TGTGCCAGCAGCTTGGCTACGGGAGGACTTTACAATGAGCAGTTCTTC. Translating it yields CASSLATGGLYNEQFF. The full variable domain, with the rest looked up from reference TRBV5-6 and TRBJ2-1, is DAGVTQSPTHLIKTRGQQVTLRCSPKSGHDTVSWYQQALGQGPQFIFQYYEEEERQRGNFPDRFSGHQFPNYSSELNVNALLLGDSALYLCASSLATGGLYNEQFFGPGTRLTVL.

The chain links TRBV7-9 to TRBJ1-2; D gene unclear. This CDR3 has 13 amino acids. From germline, CDR1 is SEHNR and CDR2 FQNEAQ (reference sequence). The ends were cut back, 6 bases at V and 3 bases at J, with 11 bases in the middle. CDR3 bases: TGTGCCAGCAGGCACGGGCCGGACTATGGCTACACCTTC. Its protein product is CASRHGPDYGYTF.

This clone was found a few times. V usage is TRBV6-1 and J usage is TRBJ1-5; D unresolved. V lost 7 bases and J lost 5, with 12 bases in between. The germline V gene has CDR1 MNHNS and CDR2 SASEGT. This CDR3 comprises 13 residues. The CDR3 region has the DNA TGTGCCAGCATGGCAGGAGATTATCAGCCCCAGCATTTT. Translated: CASMAGDYQPQHF.

To note about this clone: This sample includes further DNA sequences coding for the same CDR3. The chain has TRBV27 and TRBJ2-1; D unresolved. The CDR3 extends over 15 amino acids. V lost 2 bases, J lost 0 bases, and 8 bases lay in between. Per the germline V gene, CDR1 is MNHEY and CDR2 is SMNVEV (reference sequence). The CDR3 nucleotides read TGTGCCAGCAGTTTAGGACCCGGCTCCTACAATGAGCAGTTCTTC. It specifies CASSLGPGSYNEQFF.

This clone was observed a handful of times. At the DNA level, this CDR3 is encoded by other sequences in the same sample as well. This chain joins TRBV28 and TRBJ1-1; D is perhaps TRBD1 (6 bases). The CDR3 contains 14 residues. The V gene's germline CDR1 is MDHEN and CDR2 SYDVKM. Trimming took off 3 bases at V and 1 base at J, with 9 bases between the two ends. CDR3 protein: CASSFTGQNTEAFF. DNA for the CDR3: TGTGCCAGCAGTTTTACAGGGCAGAACACTGAAGCTTTCTTT.

The genes are TRBV9 and TRBJ2-7; no firm D call. The CDR3 extends over 15 amino acids. The V gene's germline CDR1 is SGDLS and CDR2 YYNGEE. The V gene lost 0 bases and the J gene lost 8 bases, with 18 bases spanning the gap. CDR3 DNA sequence: TGTGCCAGCAGCGTAGTGCGACCCGCCTTGGTCCAGCAGTACTTC. Protein: CASSVVRPALVQQYF.

This chain joins TRBV19 and TRBJ1-1, with 10 bases fitting TRBD1. This CDR3 is built from 13 residues. V lost 6 bases to trimming and J lost 5 bases; unmatched junction nucleotides: 3. CDR1 is LNHDA and CDR2 is SQIVND in the germline V gene (reference sequence). The CDR3 is CASSGTGVTEAFF. DNA of the CDR3: TGTGCCAGTAGCGGGACAGGGGTAACTGAAGCTTTCTTT.

This rearrangement joins TRBV29-1 to TRBJ2-1, with 12 bases fitting TRBD2. CDR3 length: 17 residues. V lost 4 bases, J lost 4 bases, and 11 bases stayed unmatched. Germline assignment: CDR1 SQVTM and CDR2 ANQGSEA. DNA for the CDR3: TGCAGCGTTGTAGGTCTAGCGGGAGGGCCGGGATACAATGAGCAGTTCTTC. Its translation is CSVVGLAGGPGYNEQFF.

This rearrangement joins TRBV7-2 to TRBJ2-7; the D gene is possibly TRBD2 (6 bases). Trimming removed 1 base at V and 3 bases at J, with 13 bases between. The CDR3 runs to 15 residues. In germline, CDR1 is SGHTA, CDR2 FQGNSA. Here the CDR3 DNA reads TGTGCCAGCAGCTTAGAGGGGACTCCGCTCTACGAGCAGTACTTC. Amino acids: CASSLEGTPLYEQYF.

The chain uses TRBV5-1 and TRBJ2-1, with 9 bases identical to TRBD1. The CDR3 totals 17 residues. Germline CDR1 and CDR2: SGHRS and YFSETQ. V trimming: 0 bases; J trimming: 5 bases; junction bases outside the gene matches: 9. CDR3: CASSLAGTGWEHNEQFF. As DNA, the CDR3 is TGCGCCAGCAGCTTGGCGGGGACAGGGTGGGAACACAATGAGCAGTTCTTC.

This clone was picked up a small number of times. This chain connects TRBV5-4 to TRBJ1-1; 7 bases map to TRBD1. Germline V gives CDR1 SGHNT, CDR2 YYREEE (reference sequence). Trimming took 5 bases from V and 3 from J; bases not matched to a gene: 4. The CDR3 loop spans 13 amino acids. This CDR3 reads CASSDRAYTEAFF. CDR3 DNA sequence: TGTGCCAGCAGTGACAGGGCCTACACTGAAGCTTTCTTT.

This sequence joins TRBV4-1 and TRBJ2-5; D is uncertain. Trimming cost V 6 bases and J 3 bases, with 14 bases left between them. This CDR3 contains 14 residues. CDR1 is MGHRA, CDR2 YSYEKL, per germline. CDR3 residues: CASRHSGLKETQYF. In DNA form, the CDR3 reads TGCGCCAGCAGGCATTCCGGGCTCAAAGAGACCCAGTACTTC.

The chain links TRBV9 to TRBJ2-6; no clear D gene. Germline loops: CDR1 SGDLS, CDR2 YYNGEE. V lost 0 bases to trimming and J lost 4 bases, with 11 bases between them. The CDR3 covers 16 residues. CDR3 region: CASSVDTRGGANVLTF. In DNA, the CDR3 is TGTGCCAGCAGCGTAGACACCCGCGGAGGGGCCAACGTCCTGACTTTC.

Turning to this clone: Within the sample, other DNA sequences also encode this same CDR3. This chain connects TRBV27 to TRBJ2-1, with 13 bases aligning to TRBD2. After removal of 2 bases from V and 5 bases from J, the junction contained 0 bases not matched to a gene. The length of the CDR3 is 15 residues. The germline gives CDR1 MNHEY, CDR2 SMNVEV (reference sequence). CDR3 nucleotides: TGTGCCAGCAGTTTAGGGACTAGCGGGAACAATGAGCAGTTCTTC. Its protein product is CASSLGTSGNNEQFF.

This clone was recorded once. The rearrangement joins TRBV27 to TRBJ1-1; D is possibly TRBD1 (6 bases). The ends were cut back, 4 bases at V and 8 bases at J, with 11 bases in the middle. The CDR3 spans 12 residues. Germline loops: CDR1 MNHEY, CDR2 SMNVEV (reference sequence). CDR3 amino acids: CASSSKQGEAFF. CDR3 DNA: TGTGCCAGCAGTTCAAAGCAGGGGGAAGCTTTCTTT.

V is TRBV29-1 and J is TRBJ2-1; tentatively, D is TRBD2 (5 bases). The germline V gene encodes CDR1 SQVTM and CDR2 ANQGSEA. V dropped 6 bases and J dropped 7 bases, with 13 bases sitting between them. The length of the CDR3 is 12 residues. Here the CDR3 reads CSVRDSMNEQFF. The CDR3 coding sequence is TGCAGCGTCCGGGATAGCATGAATGAGCAGTTCTTC.

This clone appeared once. The chain combines TRBV30 with TRBJ1-4, with 7 bases lining up with TRBD1. The CDR3 contains 14 residues. The trim removed 3 bases at V and 5 bases at J, leaving 6 bases unmatched. Germline-derived CDR1 and CDR2 are GTSNPN and SVGIG (reference sequence). The CDR3 region is CAWSQGVRNEKLFF. Written as DNA, the CDR3 is TGTGCCTGGAGCCAGGGGGTAAGGAATGAAAAACTGTTTTTT.

The J gene is TRBJ2-7, the V gene TRBV27; D perhaps matches TRBD1 (5 bases). The germline V and J ends were trimmed by 3 bases and 3 bases, with 12 bases remaining between them. Germline-derived CDR1 and CDR2 are MNHEY and SMNVEV (reference sequence). CDR3 length equals 14 residues. The CDR3 protein is CASSFFQGGYEQYF. The CDR3 DNA follows: TGTGCCAGCAGTTTTTTCCAGGGCGGCTACGAGCAGTACTTC.

The chain recombines TRBV7-2 with TRBJ2-5, with 9 bases lining up with TRBD1. This CDR3 is 15 amino acids long. Per germline, CDR1 SGHTA and CDR2 FQGNSA. Unmatched junction bases numbered 10, after V lost 5 bases and J lost 6 bases. CDR3 amino acids: CASSPYPGQGKTQYF. CDR3 bases: TGTGCCAGCAGCCCTTACCCGGGACAGGGTAAGACCCAGTACTTC.

The chain links TRBV27 to TRBJ1-2; 8 nucleotides line up with TRBD1. The CDR3 extends over 14 amino acids. The trim removed 6 bases at V and 8 bases at J, leaving 11 bases unmatched. In germline, CDR1 is MNHEY, CDR2 SMNVEV (reference sequence). The CDR3 loop is CASSPGGQGPGYTF. CDR3 sequence (DNA): TGTGCCAGCAGCCCGGGAGGACAGGGTCCAGGCTACACCTTC.

This clone showed up just once. The chain uses TRBV27 and TRBJ2-2, with a weak D call TRBD2 (6 bases). Germline V gives CDR1 MNHEY, CDR2 SMNVEV (reference sequence). The CDR3 is 17 amino acids. Trimming cost V 8 bases and J 3 bases, with 22 bases left between them. This CDR3 is CASGPQFVRGYTGELFF. CDR3 nucleotide sequence: TGTGCCAGCGGACCCCAGTTTGTGCGGGGTTACACCGGGGAGCTGTTTTTT.

CDR3 in amino acids: CASSYFGTGNTGELFF. In DNA form, the CDR3 reads TGCGCCAGCAGCTACTTCGGGACAGGGAACACCGGGGAGCTGTTTTTT. The J gene is TRBJ2-2, the V gene TRBV5-1; 8 bases map to TRBD1. The J segment lost 1 base and the V segment lost 3 bases, leaving 5 bases of the junction unmatched. The CDR3 runs 16 residues. Germline V CDR1 and CDR2: SGHRS, YFSETQ.

As for this clone: The junction differs from germline at one of its ends, possibly a read error. The J gene is TRBJ2-1, the V gene TRBV7-9; TRBD2 might be the D (6 bases). Germline V gene data show CDR1 as SEHNR and CDR2 as FQNEAQ (reference sequence). The CDR3 spans 15 residues. The CDR3 spells CASSVAEASYNEQFF. CDR3 nucleotides: TGTGCCAGCAGCGTAGCGGAAGCCTCCTACAATGAGCAGTTCTTC.

The CDR3 bases are TGCGCCAGCAGCCCGCCTAGGACCTATGGCTACACCTTC. This encodes CASSPPRTYGYTF. The chain combines TRBV4-1 with TRBJ1-2, with unresolved D. Germline V lookup: CDR1 MGHRA, CDR2 YSYEKL. The CDR3 covers 13 residues. The V end was cut by 4 bases, the J end by 4 bases, with 10 bases between.

This chain connects TRBV6-5 to TRBJ1-5; 7 bases match TRBD1. The germline V gene has CDR1 MNHEY and CDR2 SVGAGI. The CDR3 has 15 amino acids. Losses at the gene ends were 0 bases for V and 6 bases for J; bases not matched to a gene: 5. This CDR3 reads CASSYSRTGSQPQHF. CDR3 bases: TGTGCCAGCAGTTACTCCCGGACAGGATCTCAGCCCCAGCATTTT.

V usage is TRBV4-1 and J usage is TRBJ1-5; 7 bases match TRBD1. J gave up 5 bases and V 1 base, and 5 bases lay outside the gene matches. The CDR3 contains 15 residues. Germline V gene data show CDR1 as MGHRA and CDR2 as YSYEKL. The CDR3 sequence is CASSQGSDRDQPQHF. The CDR3 region has the DNA TGCGCCAGCAGCCAAGGAAGTGACAGGGATCAGCCCCAGCATTTT.

The chain combines TRBV7-2 with TRBJ1-3, with D perhaps matching TRBD1 (6 bases). The CDR3 is 19 residues long. V gave up 1 base and J gave up 0 bases, with 19 bases separating them. The germline V gene has CDR1 SGHTA and CDR2 FQGNSA. CDR3 in amino acids: CASSLVGTYQYFSGNTIYF. Written as DNA, the CDR3 is TGTGCCAGCAGCTTAGTTGGGACATACCAATACTTCTCTGGAAACACCATATATTTT.